The 12 T cell receptor beta chains in this list originate from one sample, sequenced in a study of shared clonotypes between healthy human individuals. Profiling relied on immunoSEQ multiplex PCR, and the TCRdb table lists in-frame clones only, not all of them. The sample shows around 510,000 clones, around 77% of them seen only once. Sequenced input: PBMCs. The source of these receptors is a woman in her forties in good health. Some clones in this sample may be carry-over from other donors' samples.

The chain links TRBV18 to TRBJ2-1; tentative D call: TRBD1 (5 bases). Germline values: CDR1 KGHSH, CDR2 LQKENI. V lost 6 bases, J lost 2 bases, and 11 bases lay in between. This CDR3 is 14 amino acids long. CDR3 nucleotide sequence: TGTGCCAGCTCTCCAGACAGAACCTACAATGAGCAGTTCTTC. Translated: CASSPDRTYNEQFF.

This sequence joins TRBV5-1 and TRBJ2-7; 8 nucleotides line up with TRBD2. With V trimmed by 4 bases and J by 6 bases, 6 bases remained unmatched. The CDR3 consists of 13 residues. In germline, CDR1 is SGHRS, CDR2 YFSETQ. The CDR3 here is CASSRAGDSEQYF. CDR3 nucleotide sequence: TGCGCCAGCAGCCGAGCGGGAGATAGCGAGCAGTACTTC.

V gene TRBV27 combines with J gene TRBJ1-2, with 8 bases lining up with TRBD1. J gave up 7 bases and V 4 bases, and 2 bases lay outside the gene matches. This CDR3 contains 12 residues. Germline V lookup: CDR1 MNHEY, CDR2 SMNVEV (reference sequence). The CDR3 sequence is CASSSGGGGYTF. The CDR3 DNA reads as TGTGCCAGCAGTTCAGGGGGCGGTGGCTACACCTTC.

The J gene is TRBJ2-5, the V gene TRBV7-3; D is possibly TRBD1 (5 bases). CDR3 length: 15 amino acids. Per germline, CDR1 SGHTA and CDR2 FQGTGA. Deletions cut 5 bases from V and 5 bases from J, with 18 bases between. The CDR3 protein is CASSLTATLGETQYF. In nucleotides, the CDR3 is TGTGCCAGCAGCCTGACAGCTACTCTAGGGGAGACCCAGTACTTC.

In this sample, this clone turned up a few times. The chain recombines TRBV10-3 with TRBJ2-3; perhaps D is TRBD1 or TRBD2 (5 bases each). V was pared by 7 bases and J by 4 bases, with 15 bases between. The length of the CDR3 is 14 residues. Germline-derived CDR1 and CDR2 are ENHRY and SYGVKD. CDR3 loop: CAITRDLSSDTQYF. In DNA form, the CDR3 reads TGTGCCATCACTCGGGACCTTAGTTCAGATACGCAGTATTTT.

The chain recombines TRBV6-1 with TRBJ2-1; D is unresolved. Trimming removed 3 bases at V and 8 bases at J, with 11 bases between. This CDR3 is built from 13 residues. Germline assignment: CDR1 MNHNS and CDR2 SASEGT. The CDR3 bases are TGTGCCAGCAGTGATTGGTCGAGAGATGAGCAGTTCTTC. This translates into CASSDWSRDEQFF.

The rearrangement uses TRBV14 and TRBJ1-2; the match to TRBD1 covers 7 bases. Germline V gene lookup returns CDR1 SGHDN and CDR2 FVKESK. Trimming cost V 4 bases and J 5 bases; bases outside gene matches: 4. This CDR3 has 13 amino acids. The CDR3 coding sequence is TGTGCCAGCAGCCCTGGGACAGTTTATGGCTACACCTTC. Protein product: CASSPGTVYGYTF.

Concerning this clone itself: Additional DNA sequences in this sample encode the identical CDR3. The chain has TRBV29-1 and TRBJ2-1, with D perhaps TRBD2 (6 bases). In germline, CDR1 is SQVTM, CDR2 ANQGSEA. V lost 3 bases to trimming and J lost 9 bases, with 9 bases between them. CDR3 length equals 11 residues. Written as DNA, the CDR3 is TGCAGCGTTGAGCGGGGAGGTGAGCAGTTCTTC. It is translated as CSVERGGEQFF.

Concerning this clone: The same CDR3 is also encoded by other DNA sequences in this sample. The chain recombines TRBV6-1 with TRBJ2-2, with D maybe TRBD1 (6 bases). The V gene's germline CDR1 is MNHNS and CDR2 SASEGT. This CDR3 region has 14 residues. Trimming stripped 1 base from V and 7 bases from J, with 10 bases between. DNA for the CDR3: TGTGCCAGCAGTGAAGAGACAGGAAGCGGGGAGCTGTTTTTT. Protein: CASSEETGSGELFF.

This rearrangement joins TRBV23-1 to TRBJ1-4; TRBD1 is a possible D gene (6 bases). TRBV23-1 is recorded as an ORF, its role being uncertain. The V end lost 10 bases, the J end lost 0 bases, and 21 bases lay between the germline ends. The CDR3 has 17 amino acids. As DNA, the CDR3 is TGCGCCATGACAGGCCAAAACTCTTCCTCAACTAATGAAAAACTGTTTTTT. It specifies CAMTGQNSSSTNEKLFF.

The chain is built from TRBV7-2 and TRBJ2-7, with no clear D. Trimming cost V 4 bases and J 4 bases, with 17 bases left between them. This CDR3 has 15 residues. Germline CDR1 is SGHTA and CDR2 is FQGNSA. This CDR3 reads CASSSRISPEYEQYF. Written as DNA, the CDR3 is TGTGCCAGCAGCTCGAGGATCAGTCCAGAGTACGAGCAGTACTTC.

The chain employs TRBV21-1 and TRBJ2-5; the table's D call, TRBD1, has no DNA check behind it. The last part of the DNA fits TRBJ2-7 better; the J call may be wrong. TRBV21-1 is deemed a pseudogene. CDR3 length equals 15 residues. The CDR3 bases are TGTGCCAGCGGGGCCCGGGACAGGGGGCGCTACGAGCAGTACTTC. Protein: CASGARDRGRYEQYF.